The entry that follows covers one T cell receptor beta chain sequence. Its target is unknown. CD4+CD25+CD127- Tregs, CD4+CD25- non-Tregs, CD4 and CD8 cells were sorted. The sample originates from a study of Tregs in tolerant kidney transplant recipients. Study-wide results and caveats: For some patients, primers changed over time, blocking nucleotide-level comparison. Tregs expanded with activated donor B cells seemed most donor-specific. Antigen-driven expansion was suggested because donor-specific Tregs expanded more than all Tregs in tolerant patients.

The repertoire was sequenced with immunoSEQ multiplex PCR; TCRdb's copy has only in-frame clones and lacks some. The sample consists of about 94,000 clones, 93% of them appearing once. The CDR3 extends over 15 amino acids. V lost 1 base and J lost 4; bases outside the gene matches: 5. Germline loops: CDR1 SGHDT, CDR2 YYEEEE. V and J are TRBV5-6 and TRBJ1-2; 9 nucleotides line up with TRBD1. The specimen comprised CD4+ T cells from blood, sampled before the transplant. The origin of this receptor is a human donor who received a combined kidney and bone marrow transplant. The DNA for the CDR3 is TGTGCCAGCAGCTTGACAGGGGGCTGGGGCTATGGCTACACCTTC. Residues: CASSLTGGWGYGYTF.